These 4 T cell receptor beta chains were all obtained from the same sample, sequenced in a study of cytomegalovirus exposure and HLA in healthy donors. The PCR had 60 Vbeta and 13 Jbeta primers. Data came from immunoSEQ multiplex PCR; TCRdb stores just in-frame clones and leaves some out. Of 110,000 to 150,000 clones listed, over 75% are singletons. Specimen: PBMCs. Receptors were obtained from a woman between 50 and 59 years old in good health and CMV-seropositive.

This clone was seen a handful of times. The chain combines TRBV30 with TRBJ2-5; 8 nucleotides agree with TRBD2. The CDR3 is 13 residues long. Germline assignment: CDR1 GTSNPN and CDR2 SVGIG (reference sequence). With 4 bases clipped from V and 2 bases from J, the junction kept 3 bases outside the gene matches. Here the CDR3 DNA reads TGTGCCTGGACCCGCGGGGGGCAAGAGACCCAGTACTTC. It translates to CAWTRGGQETQYF.

About this clone: Mismatch with germline at one junction end may stem from a read error. The chain is built from TRBV7-7 and TRBJ2-3; 8 bases map to TRBD2. The CDR3 totals 14 residues. CDR1 is SSHAT and CDR2 is FNYEAQ in the germline V gene (reference sequence). The DNA of the CDR3 is TGTGCTAGCAGCCCGAGCGGGGGTACAGATACGCAGTATTTT. Translation gives CASSPSGGTDTQYF.

V usage is TRBV28 and J usage is TRBJ1-6; 8 bases are shared with TRBD1. The CDR3 contains 16 residues. From germline, CDR1 is MDHEN and CDR2 SYDVKM. Losses at the gene ends were 3 bases for V and 1 base for J; bases not matched to a gene: 2. CDR3 DNA sequence: TGTGCCAGCAGTTTCACAGGGGGTTCCTATAATTCACCCCTCCACTTT. Translated, it gives CASSFTGGSYNSPLHF.

The genes are TRBV19 and TRBJ2-7, with TRBD2 as a possible D gene (6 bases). Per the germline V gene, CDR1 is LNHDA and CDR2 is SQIVND (reference sequence). The CDR3 is 15 residues long. The ends were cut back, 3 bases at V and 2 bases at J, with 14 bases in the middle. Here the CDR3 reads CASSIGTLFAYEQYF. The DNA for the CDR3 is TGTGCCAGTAGTATCGGGACTCTTTTCGCCTACGAGCAGTACTTC.